What follows are 28 T cell receptor beta chains derived from one specimen sequenced in a study of blood T cell repertoires in COVID-19. Method: immunoSEQ multiplex PCR; TCRdb's copy keeps in-frame clones and lacks some. Of about 97,000 clones in the sample, 90% were seen once. The sample taken for sequencing was peripheral blood. All receptors come from a man aged 55 to 70 with acute or convalescent COVID-19.

The chain employs TRBV6-2 or TRBV6-3 and TRBJ2-7; 9 bases are a match to TRBD1. The CDR3 has 17 residues. From germline, CDR1 is MNHEY and CDR2 SVGEGT. V trimming: 6 bases; J trimming: 2 bases; junction bases outside the gene matches: 14. The CDR3 sequence is CASSPRGWGQGPYEQYF. CDR3 DNA sequence: TGTGCCAGCAGCCCTCGAGGGTGGGGACAGGGTCCCTACGAGCAGTACTTC.

This sequence joins TRBV3-1 (or the pseudogene TRBV3-2) and TRBJ1-6; no firm D call. Per germline, CDR1 LGHDT and CDR2 YNNKEL (reference sequence). CDR3 length: 14 amino acids. The V gene lost 3 bases and the J gene lost 6 bases, with 9 bases spanning the gap. In nucleotides, the CDR3 is TGTGCCAGCAGCCAGAACAGCCGTAATTCACCCCTCCACTTT. Translating it yields CASSQNSRNSPLHF.

The chain couples TRBV13 to TRBJ1-1; TRBD1 aligns across 7 bases. Losses at the gene ends were 0 bases for V and 3 bases for J; bases not matched to a gene: 7. The CDR3 length is 16 residues. Germline loops: CDR1 PRHDT, CDR2 FYEKMQ (reference sequence). CDR3 residues: CASSLGEQGYDTEAFF. DNA for the CDR3: TGTGCCAGCAGCTTAGGGGAACAGGGGTACGACACTGAAGCTTTCTTT.

This rearrangement joins TRBV4-1 to TRBJ2-3; D is unresolved. V was clipped by 0 bases and J by 2 bases, with 9 bases between them. This CDR3 contains 15 residues. Germline V gives CDR1 MGHRA, CDR2 YSYEKL. The CDR3 region is CASSQDWSITDTQYF. CDR3 DNA sequence: TGCGCCAGCAGCCAAGATTGGAGTATCACAGATACGCAGTATTTT.

The gene calls are TRBV27 and TRBJ1-2, with 7 bases lining up with TRBD1. Germline CDR1 and CDR2: MNHEY and SMNVEV (reference sequence). CDR3 size: 13 residues. J was trimmed by 4 bases and V by 5 bases; bases with no gene match: 4. The CDR3 loop reads CASSPTGVYGYTF. CDR3 coding DNA: TGTGCCAGCAGTCCCACAGGGGTCTATGGCTACACCTTC.

V usage is TRBV5-1 and J usage is TRBJ1-2; D is perhaps TRBD1 (6 bases). The germline V and J ends were trimmed by 4 bases and 7 bases, with 20 bases remaining between them. CDR3 size: 15 residues. CDR1 and CDR2 (germline): SGHRS, YFSETQ. The CDR3: CASSPEAGGRFGYTF. The CDR3 bases are TGCGCCAGCAGCCCGGAGGCGGGGGGCAGATTTGGCTACACCTTC.

The rearrangement links TRBV28 to TRBJ1-4; D might be TRBD1 (5 bases). The germline V gene has CDR1 MDHEN and CDR2 SYDVKM. This CDR3 contains 14 residues. V was cut by 7 bases and J by 8 bases, with 17 bases left in between. DNA for the CDR3: TGTGCCAGCAACCCGGGACTCTCGGGAGAAAAACTGTTTTTT. It is translated as CASNPGLSGEKLFF.

The J gene is TRBJ2-1, the V gene TRBV11-3, with TRBD2 matching over 10 bases. CDR3 length: 18 residues. The germline CDR1 and CDR2 sequences are SGHNT and YENEEA. Losses at the gene ends were 1 base for V and 5 bases for J; bases not matched to a gene: 11. CDR3 sequence reads: CASSLGSSGGARNNEQFF. CDR3 nucleotides: TGTGCCAGCAGCTTAGGGTCCAGCGGGGGGGCGAGAAACAATGAGCAGTTCTTC.

The V call is TRBV4-2, the J call TRBJ1-2; 7 nucleotides align to TRBD1. Germline V gene sequence: CDR1 LGHNA, CDR2 YNFKEQ. The CDR3 length is 17 residues. Trimming removed 4 bases from V and 4 bases from J; junction bases left unmatched: 15. Here the CDR3 reads CASSPRGGEAGGYGYTF. Here the CDR3 DNA reads TGTGCCAGCAGCCCCAGGGGAGGTGAGGCAGGGGGCTATGGCTACACCTTC.

The chain has TRBV15 and TRBJ1-2; D is perhaps TRBD1 (6 bases). With 5 bases removed from V and 6 bases from J, the gap between germline ends came to 16 bases. This CDR3 comprises 14 residues. In germline, CDR1 is LNHNV, CDR2 YYDKDF (reference sequence). The CDR3: CATSSRGRGDGYTF. In nucleotides, the CDR3 is TGTGCCACCAGCTCTCGGGGCAGGGGCGATGGCTACACCTTC.

This chain uses TRBV4-1 with TRBJ1-2; 7 bases map to TRBD1. CDR3 length: 15 amino acids. Germline CDR1 is MGHRA and CDR2 is YSYEKL. The J segment lost 5 bases and the V segment lost 4 bases, leaving 10 bases of the junction unmatched. The CDR3 sequence is CASSLESGQAYGYTF. In DNA form, the CDR3 reads TGCGCCAGCAGCCTTGAGTCCGGACAGGCATATGGCTACACCTTC.

The sample holds a few counts of this clone. The chain has TRBV10-3 and TRBJ2-7; a weak D match, TRBD1 (6 bases). CDR1 is ENHRY and CDR2 is SYGVKD in the germline V gene. V shed 7 bases and J shed 0 bases, with 10 bases lying between them. The CDR3 sequence is 13 residues long. The CDR3 DNA reads TGTGCCATCAATGGACAGTCCTCCTACGAGCAGTACTTC. Its translation is CAINGQSSYEQYF.

The J gene is TRBJ1-2, the V gene TRBV7-2; 7 bases fit TRBD1. V dropped 1 base and J dropped 4; count of bases not matched to a gene: 6. CDR1 is SGHTA and CDR2 is FQGNSA in the germline V gene. This CDR3 is built from 15 residues. The DNA of the CDR3 is TGTGCCAGCAGCTTAGGGACAGGCACGATCTATGGCTACACCTTC. Amino acids: CASSLGTGTIYGYTF.

The chain has TRBV5-8 and TRBJ1-2; D is undetermined. V was shortened by 2 bases and J by 0 bases, with 5 bases between the two germline ends. CDR1 is SGHTS and CDR2 is YDEGEE in the germline V gene. The CDR3 consists of 13 residues. The CDR3, as DNA: TGTGCCAGCAGCTTTCAGGCTAACTATGGCTACACCTTC. This encodes CASSFQANYGYTF.

V is TRBV6-5 and J is TRBJ1-1; D possibly corresponds to TRBD1 (6 bases). The V gene's germline CDR1 is MNHEY and CDR2 SVGAGI. The CDR3 spans 15 residues. V lost 6 bases and J 0 bases, leaving 14 bases between the germline ends. CDR3 in amino acids: CASRQPGHMNTEAFF. The CDR3 DNA reads TGTGCCAGCAGACAACCGGGACACATGAACACTGAAGCTTTCTTT.

This clone was detected once. V is TRBV30 and J is TRBJ1-3; D is undetermined. CDR3 size: 16 residues. Trimming stripped 2 bases from V and 2 bases from J, with 16 bases between. The germline gives CDR1 GTSNPN, CDR2 SVGIG (reference sequence). This CDR3 reads CAWSLSVVSAGNTIYF. The CDR3 DNA reads TGTGCCTGGAGTCTCAGTGTGGTCTCCGCTGGAAACACCATATATTTT.

This clone was seen only a few times. The chain links TRBV12-3 or TRBV12-4 to TRBJ1-1; TRBD1 is a possible D gene (5 bases). The V gene lost 7 bases and the J gene lost 8 bases, with 17 bases spanning the gap. This CDR3 spans 13 amino acids. CDR3 sequence (DNA): TGTGCCAGCACCTTCAACCGACAGCCGGAAGCTTTCTTT. Encoded protein: CASTFNRQPEAFF.

The table lists this clone with a count of one. V is TRBV9 and J is TRBJ1-5; D uncertain. Trimming removed 0 bases from V and 5 bases from J, with 9 bases in between. This CDR3 has 14 amino acids. Germline CDR1 and CDR2: SGDLS and YYNGEE. Here the CDR3 DNA reads TGTGCCAGCAGCGTAGGCGGAATTGATCAGCCCCAGCATTTT. As protein: CASSVGGIDQPQHF.

The rearrangement uses TRBV5-1 and TRBJ2-5, with no clear D. V lost 4 bases and J 7 bases, leaving 8 bases between the germline ends. Germline V gene sequence: CDR1 SGHRS, CDR2 YFSETQ. CDR3 length: 11 amino acids. The CDR3 region has the DNA TGCGCCAGCAGCCCCGGCGGGACCCAGTACTTC. Translating gives CASSPGGTQYF. Variable domain in full (rest from reference TRBV5-1 and TRBJ2-5): KAGVTQTPRYLIKTRGQQVTLSCSPISGHRSVSWYQQTPGQGLQFLFEYFSETQRNKGNFPGRFSGRQFSNSRSEMNVSTLELGDSALYLCASSPGGTQYFGPGTRLLVL.

The rearrangement uses TRBV18 and TRBJ1-1; 12 bases line up with TRBD1. The V gene's germline CDR1 is KGHSH and CDR2 LQKENI. The CDR3 has 15 residues. Trimming cost V 4 bases and J 7 bases; bases outside gene matches: 7. As DNA, the CDR3 is TGTGCCAGCTCACGAACGGGACAGGGGGCTGGTGAAGCTTTCTTT. This sequence encodes CASSRTGQGAGEAFF. Full variable domain (remainder filled in from reference TRBV18 and TRBJ1-1): NAGVMQNPRHLVRRRGQEARLRCSPMKGHSHVYWYRQLPEEGLKFMVYLQKENIIDESGMPKERFSAEFPKEGPSILRIQQVVRGDSAAYFCASSRTGQGAGEAFFGQGTRLTVV.

The rearrangement joins TRBV29-1 to TRBJ2-6, with a possible D match to TRBD1 (5 bases). The CDR3 is made up of 16 amino acids. CDR1 is SQVTM and CDR2 is ANQGSEA in the germline V gene. V lost 2 bases, J lost 0 bases, and 11 bases lay in between. This CDR3 reads CSVETDINSGANVLTF. The DNA of the CDR3 is TGCAGCGTTGAAACGGACATCAACTCTGGGGCCAACGTCCTGACTTTC.

The chain carries TRBV6-5 and TRBJ1-2, with 7 bases aligning to TRBD1. The V gene's germline CDR1 is MNHEY and CDR2 SVGAGI. V lost 6 bases to trimming and J lost 8 bases; unmatched junction nucleotides: 9. This CDR3 spans 13 amino acids. The CDR3 spells CASRLTGTEGYTF. CDR3 nucleotides: TGTGCCAGCAGACTCACCGGGACAGAAGGCTACACCTTC.

The rearrangement joins TRBV5-1 to TRBJ2-3; 11 bases map to TRBD2. Trimming cost V 3 bases and J 0 bases; bases outside gene matches: 6. Germline V gives CDR1 SGHRS, CDR2 YFSETQ. This CDR3 is built from 17 residues. CDR3 region: CASSSTRTSGSTDTQYF. The CDR3 bases are TGCGCCAGCAGCTCGACGCGGACTAGCGGGAGCACAGATACGCAGTATTTT.

Here the CDR3 DNA reads TGTGCCAGCAGTGGGTGGGGAGGGCCCAGCTATGGCTACACCTTC. As protein: CASSGWGGPSYGYTF. The chain combines TRBV27 with TRBJ1-2, with unresolved D. Germline V gene data show CDR1 as MNHEY and CDR2 as SMNVEV (reference sequence). V was shortened by 5 bases and J by 4 bases, with 17 bases between the two germline ends. This CDR3 has 15 amino acids.

The genes are TRBV7-2 and TRBJ2-3; 10 positions match TRBD2. Trimming cost V 4 bases and J 6 bases; bases outside gene matches: 7. Germline CDR1 reads SGHTA; CDR2 reads FQGNSA. This CDR3 is 15 amino acids long. CDR3 region: CASSYITSGDDTQYF. The CDR3 DNA reads as TGTGCCAGCAGCTACATCACTAGCGGGGACGATACGCAGTATTTT. Variable domain in full (rest from reference TRBV7-2 and TRBJ2-3): GAGVSQSPSNKVTEKGKDVELRCDPISGHTALYWYRQSLGQGLEFLIYFQGNSAPDKSGLPSDRFSAERTGGSVSTLTIQRTQQEDSAVYLCASSYITSGDDTQYFGPGTRLTVL.

This clone was detected once. The genes are TRBV15 and TRBJ1-2, with D possibly being TRBD1 (5 bases). Trimming pared 1 base from V and 8 bases from J, leaving 17 bases between. This CDR3 is 15 amino acids long. Germline-derived CDR1 and CDR2 are LNHNV and YYDKDF (reference sequence). The CDR3 region is CATSRALGAGGGYTF. CDR3 DNA: TGTGCCACCAGCAGAGCCCTAGGGGCAGGAGGGGGCTACACCTTC.

The chain carries TRBV4-2 and TRBJ2-7, with a weak D call TRBD2 (6 bases). This CDR3 comprises 13 residues. V gave up 0 bases and J gave up 12 bases, with 15 bases separating them. Per the germline V gene, CDR1 is LGHNA and CDR2 is YNFKEQ. The CDR3 region has the DNA TGTGCCAGCAGCCAAGATCTCGGGAGCGAGGCGTACGTC. Protein sequence: CASSQDLGSEAYV.

The count of this clone is one. The CDR3: CASRGGGQANSNQPQHF. CDR3 coding DNA: TGTGCCAGCAGGGGGGGAGGACAGGCAAATAGCAATCAGCCCCAGCATTTT. V and J are TRBV2 and TRBJ1-5; TRBD1 matches at 7 bases. This CDR3 is built from 17 residues. CDR1 and CDR2 from the germline V gene are SNHLY and FYNNEI. The ends lost 6 bases at V and 0 bases at J; junction bases unmatched: 11.